These 5 T cell receptor beta chains originate from one sample sequenced in a study of identical twins. Each CDR3 protein gets one entry after TCRdb re-called the 5' RACE reads with MiXCR. There are around 470,000 distinct CDR3 sequences in the sample; 14% occur only once, and around 0.48% lies in the top ten. Another study also made use of these data, one on yellow fever vaccine responses in identical twins.

Specimen: CD4+ T cells sorted from blood. These TCRs come from a woman between 18 and 29 years old in good health.

The V call is TRBV3-1, the J call TRBJ2-2, with a weak D call TRBD1 (6 bases). CDR3 length: 16 residues. The V end was cut by 1 base, the J end by 5 bases, with 14 bases between. Germline CDR1 reads LGHDT; CDR2 reads YNNKEL (reference sequence). CDR3 in DNA: TGTGCCAGCAGCCAAGTCACAGGGTCTAGGACCGGGGAGCTGTTTTTT. Encoded protein: CASSQVTGSRTGELFF. Complete variable domain (other parts from reference TRBV3-1 and TRBJ2-2): DTAVSQTPKYLVTQMGNDKSIKCEQNLGHDTMYWYKQDSKKFLKIMFSYNNKELIINETVPNRFSPKSPDKAHLNLHINSLELGDSAVYFCASSQVTGSRTGELFFGEGSRLTVL.

V and J are TRBV28 and TRBJ2-1; 11 bases line up with TRBD2. V shed 9 bases and J 1 base; nucleotides not matched to a gene: 11. The length of the CDR3 is 17 residues. Germline-derived CDR1 and CDR2 are MDHEN and SYDVKM. CDR3 region: CASVSLAGDVSYNEQFF. The DNA of the CDR3 is TGTGCCAGTGTTTCACTAGCGGGAGACGTATCCTACAATGAGCAGTTCTTC.

This clonotype was found a few times. This chain joins TRBV20-1 and TRBJ2-5; unclear D gene. Deletions cut 1 base from V and 1 base from J, with 13 bases between. This CDR3 region has 15 residues. Germline CDR1 and CDR2: DFQATT and SNEGSKA (reference sequence). The CDR3 region is CSARVGSAAQETQYF. CDR3 nucleotide sequence: TGCAGTGCTAGAGTTGGTTCCGCGGCCCAAGAGACCCAGTACTTC.

This clonotype was seen only a few times. V and J are TRBV15 and TRBJ2-1, with no clear D. The CDR3 is made up of 15 amino acids. Germline CDR1 and CDR2: LNHNV and YYDKDF (reference sequence). V gave up 4 bases and J gave up 0 bases, with 10 bases separating them. The CDR3 spells CATSNTRSSYNEQFF. In DNA, the CDR3 is TGTGCCACCAGCAACACCCGGAGCTCCTACAATGAGCAGTTCTTC.

Only a few counts were recorded for this clonotype. The chain combines TRBV12-3 or TRBV12-4 with TRBJ2-3; 10 bases map to TRBD1. The CDR3 extends over 19 amino acids. V was clipped by 6 bases and J by 0 bases; unmatched bases: 15. CDR3 region: CASRTDRGPPIQSTDTQYF. As DNA, the CDR3 is TGTGCCAGCAGGACCGACAGGGGGCCGCCCATCCAGAGCACAGATACGCAGTATTTT.